Reported below is one TCR beta chain. Its antigen is unknown. The data originate from a study of shared clonotypes between healthy human individuals. For the study at large: Aged between 18 and 49, the donors were a couple of women and three men.

Regarding the study as a whole: Even with large depth, rarefaction showed that sorted-subset sequencing was incomplete.

The assay was immunoSEQ multiplex PCR, and TCRdb's table has in-frame clones only and misses some. This table holds 550,000 to 800,000 clones, about 90% found once. The sequencing sample was made of memory CD8+ T cells from PBMCs. As to subset: CD45RO+ cells pooled with CCR7-negative TemRA cells. This TCR was sampled from a man aged 18-30 years in good health. Some clones in this sample may be carry-over from other donors' samples.

This chain's CDR3 is CASTNRTGRGAFF. The CDR3 nucleotides are TGTGCCAGCACCAACAGGACAGGGAGAGGAGCTTTCTTT. V gene TRBV27 combines with J gene TRBJ1-1; 8 nucleotides align to TRBD1. Germline V CDR1 and CDR2: MNHEY, SMNVEV (reference sequence). This CDR3 comprises 13 residues. Trimming at V came to 7 bases and at J to 10 bases, leaving 11 bases not matched to a gene.